A selection of T cell receptor beta chains follows, all from one sample in a study of Siglec-9 on CD8 T cells in melanoma. Some clones are missing from TCRdb's copy, which holds only in-frame ones; the method was immunoSEQ multiplex PCR. The sample includes 25,000 to 30,000 clones, approximately 80% of them seen just once. Specimen: Siglec-9- CD8+ T cells sorted from blood. The receptors stem from a human donor in good health. Each CDR3 is given with its conserved first and last residue. The D gene is left open where the match is weak. Expanded clones get a size class; other rows say once, few or many, or leave the size out.

v_call	d_call	j_call	clone_size	cdr3_aa	cdr3_nt
TRBV9	TRBD1	TRBJ2-1	.	CASSVEPEDRGSLNEQFF	TGTGCCAGCAGCGTAGAGCCTGAGGACAGGGGGTCGTTGAATGAGCAGTTCTTC
TRBV13	TRBD2	TRBJ2-1	.	CASSSELAGGTYNEQFF	TGTGCCAGCAGCTCGGAACTAGCGGGAGGAACCTACAATGAGCAGTTCTTC
TRBV4-1	TRBD1	TRBJ2-7	.	CASSWGQELTYEQYF	TGCGCCAGCAGTTGGGGACAGGAATTAACCTACGAGCAGTACTTC
TRBV7-9	.	TRBJ1-5	.	CASSKGGVNQPQHF	TGTGCCAGCAGCAAGGGGGGGGTCAATCAGCCCCAGCATTTT
TRBV19	TRBD1	TRBJ1-2	once	CASKIQGHYGYTF	TGTGCCAGTAAAATACAGGGGCACTATGGCTACACCTTC
TRBV5-6	.	TRBJ2-7	.	CASSLLSTTRNF	TGTGCCAGCAGCTTGCTTTCGACAACGAGGAACTTC
TRBV7-6	TRBD1	TRBJ2-1	.	CASSPPGTGSEQFF	TGTGCCAGCAGCCCCCCCGGGACAGGGTCCGAGCAGTTCTTC
TRBV9	.	TRBJ2-7	.	CASSVGTGHYEQYF	TGTGCCAGCAGCGTAGGAACAGGGCACTACGAGCAGTACTTC
TRBV7-8	.	TRBJ1-5	.	CASSLVQDSNQPQHF	TGTGCCAGCAGCTTAGTGCAGGATAGCAATCAGCCCCAGCATTTT
TRBV28	TRBD2	TRBJ2-1	.	CASSSVTSGGRVYNEQFF	TGTGCCAGCAGTTCTGTGACTAGCGGGGGGAGGGTCTACAATGAGCAGTTCTTC